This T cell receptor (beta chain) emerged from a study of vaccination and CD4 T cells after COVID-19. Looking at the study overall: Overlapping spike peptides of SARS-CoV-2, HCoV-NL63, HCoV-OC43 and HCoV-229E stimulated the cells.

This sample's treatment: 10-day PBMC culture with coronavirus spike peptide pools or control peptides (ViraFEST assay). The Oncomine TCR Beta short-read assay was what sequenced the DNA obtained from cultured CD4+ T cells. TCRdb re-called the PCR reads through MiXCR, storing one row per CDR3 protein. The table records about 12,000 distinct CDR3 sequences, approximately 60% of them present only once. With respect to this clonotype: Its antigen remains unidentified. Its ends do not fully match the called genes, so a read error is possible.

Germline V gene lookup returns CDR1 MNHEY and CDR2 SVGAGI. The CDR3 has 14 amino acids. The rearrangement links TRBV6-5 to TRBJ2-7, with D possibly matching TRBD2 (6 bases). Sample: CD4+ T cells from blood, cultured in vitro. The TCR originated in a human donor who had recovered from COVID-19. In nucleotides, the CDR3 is TGTGCCAGCAGTCACTCTCCGGGGGAGGACGAGCAGTACTTC. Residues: CASSHSPGEDEQYF.